These T cell receptor beta chains were read from a single sample in a study of blood T cell repertoires in COVID-19. Profiled with immunoSEQ multiplex PCR; TCRdb holds only in-frame clones, not every one. The sample includes roughly 340,000 clones, about 90% of them seen just once. The sequenced sample consisted of peripheral blood. The receptors here all came from a woman younger than 35 who had recovered from COVID-19. Each CDR3 is given with its conserved first and last residue. D genes are given only for firm matches. Not all rows give a size; the values are once, few, many and, for expanded clones, a class.

clone_size j_call d_call v_call cdr3_aa cdr3_nt
NA TRBJ1-2 NA TRBV7-2 CASSLGGPQRGYTF TGTGCCAGCAGCTTGGGGGGACCTCAACGGGGCTACACCTTC
NA TRBJ2-1 NA TRBV6-5 CASSYSASNYNEQFF TGTGCCAGCAGTTACTCGGCTAGTAACTACAATGAGCAGTTCTTC
NA TRBJ1-1 NA TRBV27 CASSSPARGGNTEAFF TGTGCCAGCAGTTCCCCGGCCCGGGGGGGAAACACTGAAGCTTTCTTT
NA TRBJ2-1 NA TRBV18 CASSPAGNEQFF TGTGCCAGCTCCCCGGCGGGCAATGAGCAGTTCTTC
NA TRBJ2-3 TRBD1 TRBV11-3 CASRTGQGAGDTQYF TGTGCCAGCAGGACGGGACAGGGGGCCGGAGATACGCAGTATTTT
NA TRBJ2-5 TRBD1 TRBV5-3 CARSCPGQAQETQYF TGTGCCAGAAGCTGTCCGGGACAGGCGCAAGAGACCCAGTACTTC
NA TRBJ2-4 NA TRBV7-5 CARSLDPGMCIQYF TGTGCCAGAAGCTTAGATCCAGGTATGTGCATTCAGTACTTC
NA TRBJ2-6 NA TRBV10-3 CAISGTGEGSSGANVLTF TGTGCCATCAGTGGGACGGGGGAAGGGTCCTCTGGGGCCAACGTCCTGACTTTC
NA TRBJ2-2 TRBD1 TRBV30 CAWSTGTGYTGELFF TGTGCCTGGAGCACCGGGACAGGGTACACCGGGGAGCTGTTTTTT
NA TRBJ1-2 NA TRBV24-1 CATSEGQQGRDYGYTF TGTGCCACCAGTGAGGGACAACAGGGTAGAGACTATGGCTACACCTTC
NA TRBJ2-3 NA TRBV7-9 CASSLGVTTSTDTQYF TGTGCCAGCAGCTTGGGAGTGACGACTAGCACAGATACGCAGTATTTT
NA TRBJ2-5 NA TRBV7-9 CASSPPGLSRETQYF TGTGCCAGCAGCCCCCCCGGTCTTTCACGGGAGACCCAGTACTTC
NA TRBJ1-2 TRBD1 TRBV6-1 CASSEDLGTASYGYTF TGTGCCAGCAGTGAAGATCTCGGGACAGCTTCCTATGGCTACACCTTC
NA TRBJ1-1 TRBD1 TRBV2 CASSGHSTGGTEAFF TGTGCCAGCAGTGGCCACTCGACAGGGGGCACTGAAGCTTTCTTT
few TRBJ1-6 TRBD1 TRBV18 CASSPGQGRLDSPLHF TGTGCCAGCTCACCAGGACAGGGGAGATTAGATTCACCCCTCCACTTT
few TRBJ1-2 NA TRBV10-3 CAISETDSGQKNYGYTF TGTGCCATCAGTGAAACTGATTCGGGACAAAAAAACTATGGCTACACCTTC
NA TRBJ1-2 NA TRBV11-2 CASSRTGLYGYTF TGTGCCAGCAGCCGAACAGGGCTCTATGGCTACACCTTC
NA TRBJ1-4 NA TRBV28 CASTTGNEKLFF TGTGCCAGCACGACTGGGAATGAAAAACTGTTTTTT
NA TRBJ1-3 NA TRBV7-6 CATQDYNTIYF TGTGCCACGCAGGACTATAACACCATATATTTT
NA TRBJ1-1 NA TRBV18 CASSILTGRNTEAFF TGTGCCAGCTCGATACTTACAGGGAGAAACACTGAAGCTTTCTTT
NA TRBJ2-5 NA TRBV19 CASSWADQETQYF TGTGCCAGTAGTTGGGCAGACCAAGAGACCCAGTACTTC
NA TRBJ1-2 NA TRBV12-3/TRBV12-4 CASSVTENYGYTF TGTGCCAGCAGTGTCACGGAGAACTATGGCTACACCTTC
few TRBJ2-2 TRBD2 TRBV11-3 CASSSQAGIGNTGELFF TGTGCCAGCAGCTCACAAGCGGGAATCGGGAACACCGGGGAGCTGTTTTTT
NA TRBJ2-5 TRBD2 TRBV6-6 CASRPTSGDQETQYF TGTGCCAGCAGACCGACTAGCGGGGATCAAGAGACCCAGTACTTC
few TRBJ1-5 NA TRBV4-1 CASSQVAASNQPQHF TGCGCCAGCAGCCAAGTGGCGGCCAGCAATCAGCCCCAGCATTTT
NA TRBJ1-1 TRBD1 TRBV29-1 CSVGTGNTEAFF TGCAGCGTTGGGACAGGGAACACTGAAGCTTTCTTT
NA TRBJ2-5 NA TRBV23-1 CASSQGQGKETQYF TGCGCCAGCAGTCAGGGACAAGGTAAAGAGACCCAGTACTTC
NA TRBJ1-5 NA TRBV7-9 CASSPQAGINQPQHF TGTGCCAGCAGCCCCCAGGCAGGGATCAATCAGCCCCAGCATTTT
NA TRBJ2-1 NA TRBV24-1 CATSTTHNEQFF TGTGCCACCAGTACAACCCACAATGAGCAGTTCTTC
NA TRBJ2-3 NA TRBV11-3 CASSLSGVVDTQYF TGTGCCAGCAGCTTATCCGGAGTCGTAGATACGCAGTATTTT
NA TRBJ2-1 TRBD2 TRBV10-1 CASSPSGRTNEQFF TGCGCCAGCAGTCCTAGCGGGAGAACCAATGAGCAGTTCTTC
NA TRBJ1-1 NA TRBV5-1 CASSLVEVDFEAFF TGCGCCAGCAGCTTGGTTGAGGTGGACTTTGAAGCTTTCTTT
NA TRBJ2-3 TRBD2 TRBV11-2 CASSPGGISTDTQYF TGTGCCAGCAGCCCGGGGGGGATTAGCACAGATACGCAGTATTTT
NA TRBJ1-2 NA TRBV5-1 CASSLAPGDYGYTF TGCGCCAGCAGCTTGGCCCCGGGGGACTATGGCTACACCTTC
NA TRBJ1-2 TRBD1 TRBV27 CASSLSPGQVYGYTF TGTGCCAGCAGTTTATCCCCGGGACAGGTCTATGGCTACACCTTC
once TRBJ2-1 TRBD2 TRBV11-3 CASSLDASGRVYNEQFF TGTGCCAGCAGCTTAGATGCGAGCGGGAGGGTATACAATGAGCAGTTCTTC
NA TRBJ2-3 TRBD2 TRBV29-1 CSVHQPRLAGVIDTQYF TGCAGCGTCCACCAACCCCGACTAGCGGGAGTTATAGATACGCAGTATTTT